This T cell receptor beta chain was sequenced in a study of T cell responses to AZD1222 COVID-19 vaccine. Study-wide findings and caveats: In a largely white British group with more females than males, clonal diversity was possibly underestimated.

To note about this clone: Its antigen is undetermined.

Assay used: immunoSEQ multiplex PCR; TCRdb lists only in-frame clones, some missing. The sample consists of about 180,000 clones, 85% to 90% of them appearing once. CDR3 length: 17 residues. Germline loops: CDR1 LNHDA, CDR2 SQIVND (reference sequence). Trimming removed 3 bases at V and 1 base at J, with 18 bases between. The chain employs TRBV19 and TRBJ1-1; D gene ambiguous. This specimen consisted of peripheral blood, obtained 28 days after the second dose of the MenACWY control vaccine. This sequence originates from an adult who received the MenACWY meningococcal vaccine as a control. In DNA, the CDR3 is TGTGCCAGTAGTATCAGAGGACTCCCGTACAAGAACACTGAAGCTTTCTTT. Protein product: CASSIRGLPYKNTEAFF.